Listed below are T cell receptor beta chains from one sample, sequenced in a study of blood T cell repertoires in COVID-19. Repertoires were generated with immunoSEQ multiplex PCR, while TCRdb's copy carries only in-frame clones and drops some. Among fewer than 400,000 clones listed, nearly 90% were seen once. Sample: PBMCs or T cells enriched from blood (not recorded which). Every receptor here comes from a woman aged 25-40 years who had recovered from COVID-19. Each CDR3 is given with its conserved first and last residue. A D gene is named only where the DNA matches it firmly. Rows give clone size only sometimes, using once, few, many, or a class for an expanded clone.

D gene	V gene	CDR3 length	J gene	clone size	CDR3 protein	CDR3 DNA
TRBD2	TRBV30	14	TRBJ2-1	.	CAWSGTSGKDEQFF	TGTGCCTGGAGTGGGACTAGCGGGAAGGATGAGCAGTTCTTC
.	TRBV21-1	14	TRBJ2-3	.	CASSNHWATDTQYF	TGTGCCAGCAGCAACCACTGGGCCACAGATACGCAGTATTTT
.	TRBV6-5	12	TRBJ2-5	.	CASSRTLETQYF	TGTGCCAGCAGCAGAACGTTGGAGACCCAGTACTTC
TRBD2	TRBV7-9	15	TRBJ2-7	.	CASSLAGLAGIGQYF	TGTGCCAGCAGCTTGGCGGGACTAGCGGGAATCGGGCAGTACTTC
.	TRBV6-5	13	TRBJ2-2	once	CASIPASGGELFF	TGTGCCAGCATTCCCGCGTCCGGCGGGGAGCTGTTTTTT
.	TRBV21-1	14	TRBJ2-1	few	CASMMRGSYNEQFF	TGTGCCAGCATGATGCGGGGCTCCTACAATGAGCAGTTCTTC
TRBD2	TRBV5-1	14	TRBJ2-3	.	CASSATSGTDTQYF	TGCGCCAGCAGCGCCACTAGCGGCACAGATACGCAGTATTTT
TRBD2	TRBV3-1/TRBV3-2	16	TRBJ2-2	few	CASSQSPGLAAGELFF	TGTGCCAGCAGCCAATCTCCGGGACTAGCGGCCGGGGAGCTGTTTTTT
.	TRBV11-3	17	TRBJ2-1	.	CASSLSPRYMARDEQFF	TGTGCCAGCAGCTTGTCCCCCCGGTACATGGCTCGGGATGAGCAGTTCTTC
.	TRBV5-1	14	TRBJ2-3	.	CASSLREQTDTQYF	TGCGCCAGCAGCTTGCGGGAACAAACAGATACGCAGTATTTT
.	TRBV10-3	13	TRBJ1-1	.	CAISVGGDTEAFF	TGTGCCATCAGTGTAGGGGGGGACACTGAAGCTTTCTTT
.	TRBV4-3	13	TRBJ1-2	.	CASSQAPLYGYTF	TGCGCCAGCAGCCAAGCCCCCCTTTATGGCTACACCTTC
TRBD2	TRBV20-1	18	TRBJ2-1	.	CSASELAGAGTFYNEQFF	TGCAGTGCTAGTGAATTAGCGGGAGCCGGAACCTTCTACAATGAGCAGTTCTTC
TRBD1	TRBV30	11	TRBJ1-2	.	CGQGLYYGYTF	TGTGGACAGGGATTATACTATGGCTACACCTTC
TRBD1	TRBV7-8	14	TRBJ1-2	.	CASSSNRGNYGYTF	TGTGCCAGCAGCTCCAACAGGGGGAACTATGGCTACACCTTC
TRBD1	TRBV7-3	13	TRBJ2-7	.	CASSRDRSYEQYF	TGTGCCAGCAGCAGGGACAGGTCCTACGAGCAGTACTTC
TRBD1	TRBV24-1	15	TRBJ2-3	.	CATSDRTGSTDTQYF	TGTGCCACCAGTGATCGGACAGGGAGCACAGATACGCAGTATTTT
TRBD1	TRBV4-2	17	TRBJ1-4	.	CASSQEGGGGANEKLFF	TGTGCCAGCAGCCAAGAAGGGGGCGGTGGGGCTAATGAAAAACTGTTTTTT
TRBD1	TRBV24-1	15	TRBJ2-2	few	CATSRQGVNTGELFF	TGTGCCACCAGTCGCCAGGGGGTGAACACCGGGGAGCTGTTTTTT
.	TRBV29-1	13	TRBJ2-1	.	CSVRGTSYNEQFF	TGCAGCGTTAGGGGTACCTCCTACAATGAGCAGTTCTTC
.	TRBV10-1	13	TRBJ2-1	.	CASSDPDYNEQFF	TGCGCCAGCAGTGACCCAGACTACAATGAGCAGTTCTTC
.	TRBV19	14	TRBJ2-7	.	CASSISGRLYEQYF	TGTGCCAGTAGTATATCAGGTCGGCTTTACGAGCAGTACTTC
.	TRBV2	14	TRBJ2-7	.	CASSEVTSGYEQYF	TGTGCCAGCAGTGAAGTGACTTCGGGCTACGAGCAGTACTTC
TRBD1	TRBV28	16	TRBJ2-1	.	CASSLRQGPLYNEQFF	TGTGCCAGCAGTTTGCGACAGGGGCCCTTGTACAATGAGCAGTTCTTC
.	TRBV24-1	11	TRBJ2-2	.	CATSVAGELFF	TGTGCCACCAGCGTTGCCGGGGAGCTGTTTTTT
.	TRBV6-5	13	TRBJ1-1	.	CASSLIQGSEAFF	TGTGCCAGCAGCTTAATACAGGGTTCTGAAGCTTTCTTT